This TCR beta chain was identified in a study of CD8 T cells in Susac syndrome. Overall study results and limits: An acknowledgment was made by the study that its TCR sequencing and HLA analysis involved relatively few individuals.

With regard to this clonotype: Its antigen is currently unknown.

RNA was extracted with the RNeasy kit, and a quantity of roughly 0.5 to 1 ug was reverse transcribed using random hexamers. The method of amplification for TCR beta CDR3 was immunoSEQ multiplex PCR, covering 54 Vbeta and 13 Jbeta. TCRdb independently ran MiXCR on the immunoSEQ multiplex PCR reads; one entry per CDR3 protein. Among 150,000 to 200,000 distinct CDR3 sequences listed, 80% to 95% were seen once. The authors carried out high-throughput sequencing of TCR beta. They applied it to CD8+ and CD4+ T cells obtained from blood. Purification of the CD8+ and CD4+ T cells relied on negative isolation, and TEMRA cells underwent FACS enrichment. The TCR comes from a human donor in good health. The sequencing input was CD4+ T cells from PBMCs.

CDR3 amino acids: CASRAGAATNEKLFF. The CDR3 nucleotides are TGTGCCAGCAGAGCCGGGGCGGCAACTAATGAAAAACTGTTTTTT. The chain uses TRBV6-5 and TRBJ1-4; possibly TRBD1 for D (5 bases). This CDR3 comprises 15 residues. Trimming stripped 6 bases from V and 0 bases from J, with 11 bases between. The germline V gene encodes CDR1 MNHEY and CDR2 SVGAGI.